This T cell receptor beta chain emerged from a study of PD-1 blockade in classical Hodgkin lymphoma. Across the whole study: Treatment was intravenous nivolumab, 3 mg/kg every 2 weeks, until progression.

The assay was immunoSEQ multiplex PCR, and TCRdb's table has in-frame clones only and misses some. This sample has roughly 90,000 clones, with around 81% found just once. V shed 1 base, J shed 3 bases, and the junction held 8 bases outside the gene matches. CDR1 is GTSNPN and CDR2 is SVGIG in the germline V gene (reference sequence). CDR3 length equals 16 residues. Each patient experienced a relapse that followed autologous stem cell transplantation, and brentuximab vedotin exposure varied. The chain has TRBV30 and TRBJ2-3; 9 bases align to TRBD2. The sample was peripheral blood mononuclear cells (PBMCs), taken before the second cycle of nivolumab. The receptor's source is a human donor with classical Hodgkin lymphoma. This chain's CDR3 is CAWSGAAGGPTDTQYF. CDR3 DNA sequence: TGTGCCTGGAGTGGTGCAGCGGGAGGACCAACAGATACGCAGTATTTT.